Below are 2 T cell receptor beta chains sequenced from a single sample in a study of T cells after yellow fever vaccination. MiXCR was run by TCRdb on the 5' RACE reads, yielding one entry per CDR3 protein. The repertoire holds 25,000 or so distinct CDR3 sequences, approximately 4.2% seen once, with about 39% in the top ten. This material consisted of PBMCs, either bulk or a sorted T-cell subset (CD4+, CD8+, memory, or dextramer-sorted; not recorded which), taken on the day of the yellow fever booster vaccination. These TCRs come from a man between 18 and 35 years old who received the YFV17D yellow fever vaccine.

The table lists this clonotype with a few counts. The V call is TRBV7-2, the J call TRBJ2-1, with D unresolved. Germline V CDR1 and CDR2: SGHTA, FQGNSA. V dropped 0 bases and J dropped 7 bases, with 7 bases sitting between them. The length of the CDR3 is 13 residues. The chain's CDR3 is CASSLAGLNEQFF. CDR3 DNA sequence: TGTGCCAGCAGCTTAGCAGGGTTGAATGAGCAGTTCTTC.

A remark on this clonotype: Since a much larger clone is just one base distant, this may be a read error. The CDR3 does not close with the conserved phenylalanine or tryptophan, likely indicating a read error. The genes are TRBV4-2 and TRBJ1-2, with 8 bases fitting TRBD1. Germline V gene sequence: CDR1 LGHNA, CDR2 YNFKEQ. The CDR3 consists of 16 residues. V trimming: 0 bases; J trimming: 7 bases; junction bases outside the gene matches: 10. The CDR3 DNA is TGTGCCAGCAGCCAAGATTCTGCAGGGGGCGCAGGTGGCTACACCGTC. This translates into CASSQDSAGGAGGYTV.